Listed here are 27 T cell receptor beta chains from one sample, sequenced in a study of blood T cell repertoires in COVID-19. Produced via immunoSEQ multiplex PCR; TCRdb's table is partial and in-frame only. The sample holds about 110,000 clones, about 89% seen once. The specimen sequenced was peripheral blood. The receptors were gathered from a man in his forties or fifties with acute or convalescent COVID-19.

The V call is TRBV6-5, the J call TRBJ1-2, with TRBD1 matching 7 bases. The germline gives CDR1 MNHEY, CDR2 SVGAGI. This CDR3 is 13 amino acids long. The trim removed 6 bases at V and 2 bases at J, leaving 3 bases unmatched. Here the CDR3 reads CASRIQGNYGYTF. DNA of the CDR3: TGTGCCAGCAGAATACAGGGGAACTATGGCTACACCTTC.

This rearrangement joins TRBV23-1 to TRBJ2-3; D is undetermined. TRBV23-1 is filed as an ORF, its function uncertain. Trimming pared 4 bases from V and 5 bases from J, leaving 7 bases between. This CDR3 is 12 amino acids long. The CDR3 protein is CASSPRRDTQYF. Here the CDR3 DNA reads TGCGCCAGCAGTCCTAGACGAGATACGCAGTATTTT.

The gene calls are TRBV11-2 and TRBJ1-1, with D uncertain. Per the germline V gene, CDR1 is SGHAT and CDR2 is FQNNGV. The CDR3 sequence is 16 residues long. V lost 1 base and J lost 3, with 15 bases in between. Here the CDR3 DNA reads TGTGCCAGCAGCTTAGGGCGGGTGGGATTGGACACTGAAGCTTTCTTT. It is translated as CASSLGRVGLDTEAFF. Supplemented by reference TRBV11-2 and TRBJ1-1, the full variable domain reads EAGVAQSPRYKIIEKRQSVAFWCNPISGHATLYWYQQILGQGPKLLIQFQNNGVVDDSQLPKDRFSAERLKGVDSTLKIQPAKLEDSAVYLCASSLGRVGLDTEAFFGQGTRLTVV.

The V call is TRBV30, the J call TRBJ1-1, with TRBD1 identical over 8 bases. This CDR3 spans 14 amino acids. Germline assignment: CDR1 GTSNPN and CDR2 SVGIG (reference sequence). V lost 3 bases and J lost 0; bases outside the gene matches: 3. CDR3 protein: CAWSPGQVNTEAFF. The CDR3 bases are TGTGCCTGGAGCCCGGGACAGGTGAACACTGAAGCTTTCTTT.

V and J are TRBV9 and TRBJ2-3; 10 positions match TRBD2. The CDR3 runs 19 residues. Germline trimming cut 0 bases from V and 4 bases from J; bases unmatched to any gene: 14. Germline CDR1 is SGDLS and CDR2 is YYNGEE. For the CDR3, the DNA is TGTGCCAGCAGCGTAGGTCCCCCAATGAGCGGGAGGGCCTCAGATACGCAGTATTTT. Its translation is CASSVGPPMSGRASDTQYF.

The chain couples TRBV7-6 to TRBJ2-3; possibly TRBD1 for D (6 bases). The V end lost 0 bases, the J end lost 5 bases, and 15 bases lay between the germline ends. CDR1 SGHVS and CDR2 FNYEAQ come from the germline V gene. CDR3 length equals 16 residues. CDR3 residues: CASSLAQTGMGDTQYF. The CDR3, as DNA: TGTGCCAGCAGCTTAGCGCAAACAGGGATGGGAGATACGCAGTATTTT.

This clone was seen only a few times. The J gene is TRBJ1-1, the V gene TRBV4-1, with D perhaps matching TRBD1 (6 bases). Looked up from germline, CDR1 is MGHRA and CDR2 is YSYEKL. The CDR3 is 14 residues long. Trimming stripped 0 bases from V and 6 bases from J, with 11 bases between. The CDR3 nucleotides read TGCGCCAGCAGCCAAGACCAGGGGTTGGCTGAAGCTTTCTTT. Amino acid sequence: CASSQDQGLAEAFF.

The CDR3 DNA sequence: TGTGCCTGGTACAGGGTGGGGACTGAAGCTTTCTTT. Residues: CAWYRVGTEAFF. This chain joins TRBV30 and TRBJ1-1; D is perhaps TRBD1 (6 bases). With 5 bases removed from V and 5 bases from J, the gap between germline ends came to 12 bases. Germline CDR1 GTSNPN, CDR2 SVGIG (reference sequence). CDR3 length equals 12 residues.

The V call is TRBV30, the J call TRBJ1-1, with D maybe TRBD1 (5 bases). Trimming pared 2 bases from V and 3 bases from J, leaving 19 bases between. The length of the CDR3 is 16 residues. CDR1 is GTSNPN and CDR2 is SVGIG in the germline V gene (reference sequence). Here the CDR3 reads CAWSPFWLQGDTEAFF. The CDR3 region has the DNA TGTGCCTGGAGTCCCTTTTGGCTCCAAGGGGACACTGAAGCTTTCTTT.

V usage is TRBV10-1 and J usage is TRBJ2-1, with 7 positions matching TRBD2. The CDR3 is made up of 13 amino acids. The junction had 8 bases not matched to a gene; V was cut back by 6 bases and J by 9 bases. Germline CDR1 is WNHNN and CDR2 is SYGVQD (reference sequence). The CDR3 is CASRIGTNFEQFF. The CDR3 DNA reads as TGCGCCAGCAGGATAGGGACTAATTTTGAGCAGTTCTTC.

The chain links TRBV7-9 to TRBJ1-2; the match to TRBD1 covers 7 bases. This CDR3 is built from 15 residues. Germline V gives CDR1 SEHNR, CDR2 FQNEAQ (reference sequence). Trimming removed 0 bases from V and 7 bases from J; junction bases left unmatched: 8. CDR3 residues: CASSLAHVGGLGYTF. The CDR3 bases are TGTGCCAGCAGCTTAGCGCACGTAGGGGGCCTTGGCTACACCTTC.

The chain has TRBV12-3 or TRBV12-4 and TRBJ1-1, with D unclear. Trimming pared 6 bases from V and 0 bases from J, leaving 2 bases between. The CDR3 runs to 11 residues. The CDR3 DNA reads TGTGCCAGCAGCATGAACACTGAAGCTTTCTTT. Encoded protein: CASSMNTEAFF.

The chain joins TRBV7-3 to TRBJ1-2, with D perhaps matching TRBD1 (5 bases). This CDR3 contains 13 residues. Germline lookup yields CDR1 SGHTA and CDR2 FQGTGA. Deletions cut 4 bases from V and 7 bases from J, with 13 bases between. The CDR3 nucleotides are TGTGCCAGCAGCTCCCTCCCAGGGTCTGGCTACACCTTC. Translating it yields CASSSLPGSGYTF.

The J gene is TRBJ1-4, the V gene TRBV13, with TRBD1 as a possible D gene (5 bases). This CDR3 is built from 16 residues. Germline CDR1 is PRHDT and CDR2 is FYEKMQ (reference sequence). Between the trimmed V and J ends, which lost 2 bases and 2 bases, there was a span of 12 bases. The CDR3 sequence: CASSLPSGETNEKLFF. Written as DNA, the CDR3 is TGTGCCAGCAGCTTACCTTCGGGGGAGACTAATGAAAAACTGTTTTTT.

The count of this clone is one. This rearrangement joins TRBV7-9 to TRBJ2-2; TRBD1 might be the D (6 bases). The V gene's germline CDR1 is SEHNR and CDR2 FQNEAQ (reference sequence). V dropped 3 bases and J dropped 0 bases, with 11 bases sitting between them. The CDR3 covers 16 residues. The chain's CDR3 is CASSFTGPTNTGELFF. In DNA, the CDR3 is TGTGCCAGCAGCTTTACAGGGCCAACGAACACCGGGGAGCTGTTTTTT.

The rearrangement links TRBV19 to TRBJ2-1; 10 nucleotides match TRBD2. The J segment lost 6 bases and the V segment lost 5 bases, leaving 10 bases of the junction unmatched. The CDR3 runs 16 residues. Per the germline V gene, CDR1 is LNHDA and CDR2 is SQIVND (reference sequence). The CDR3 protein is CASSPVSGGAFNEQFF. As DNA, the CDR3 is TGTGCCAGTAGTCCCGTAAGCGGGGGGGCCTTCAATGAGCAGTTCTTC.

This chain connects TRBV10-1 to TRBJ2-7; D uncertain. The V gene's germline CDR1 is WNHNN and CDR2 SYGVQD (reference sequence). V was clipped by 2 bases and J by 4 bases, with 9 bases between them. The CDR3 extends over 13 amino acids. CDR3 coding DNA: TGCGCCAGCAGTGAGCTAGGAGCTTACGAGCAGTACTTC. This gives the protein CASSELGAYEQYF.

This clone was seen only a few times. J is TRBJ2-6 and V is TRBV9; 7 bases align to TRBD1. Germline lookup yields CDR1 SGDLS and CDR2 YYNGEE. Losses at the gene ends were 3 bases for V and 0 bases for J; bases not matched to a gene: 9. This CDR3 is 18 amino acids long. The chain's CDR3 is CASSARTGDGSGANVLTF. The CDR3 nucleotides read TGTGCCAGCAGCGCCCGGACAGGAGATGGCTCTGGGGCCAACGTCCTGACTTTC. Using reference TRBV9 and TRBJ2-6 for the parts outside the CDR3, the full variable domain is DSGVTQTPKHLITATGQRVTLRCSPRSGDLSVYWYQQSLDQGLQFLIQYYNGEERAKGNILERFSAQQFPDLHSELNLSSLELGDSALYFCASSARTGDGSGANVLTFGAGSRLTVL.

Only one count was recorded for this clone. The rearrangement links TRBV6-6 to TRBJ1-1, with a tentative D call TRBD1 (5 bases). This CDR3 is 15 amino acids long. The germline gives CDR1 MNHNY, CDR2 SVGAGI (reference sequence). The V end was cut by 0 bases, the J end by 4 bases, with 12 bases between. The CDR3 loop reads CASSYSSGDGTEAFF. As DNA, the CDR3 is TGTGCCAGCAGTTACTCGTCGGGGGACGGCACTGAAGCTTTCTTT.

This rearrangement joins TRBV6-1 to TRBJ1-1; perhaps TRBD1 as D (5 bases). Per germline, CDR1 MNHNS and CDR2 SASEGT. This CDR3 has 17 residues. Trimming pared 2 bases from V and 5 bases from J, leaving 21 bases between. The DNA for the CDR3 is TGTGCCAGCAGTGAATTTCCCCCTGGGCAGGGAGGTACTGAAGCTTTCTTT. It encodes CASSEFPPGQGGTEAFF.

V and J are TRBV6-2 or TRBV6-3 and TRBJ1-4, with D possibly being TRBD1 (6 bases). The germline V and J ends were trimmed by 5 bases and 7 bases, with 20 bases remaining between them. CDR3 length equals 16 residues. Germline values: CDR1 MNHEY, CDR2 SVGEGT. CDR3 loop: CASSRPTGHHSEKLFF. The CDR3 DNA reads TGTGCCAGCAGTCGTCCAACGGGACACCACAGTGAAAAACTGTTTTTT.

The V gene is TRBV7-2, the J gene TRBJ2-7; 8 nucleotides match TRBD2. CDR1 SGHTA and CDR2 FQGNSA come from the germline V gene. Germline trimming cut 6 bases from V and 6 bases from J; bases unmatched to any gene: 13. The CDR3 sequence is 15 residues long. In DNA, the CDR3 is TGTGCCAGCAGTTCCGCCGGGGGGGTTCCGCCCGAGCAGTACTTC. This sequence encodes CASSSAGGVPPEQYF. The variable domain in full, completed from reference TRBV7-2 and TRBJ2-7, reads GAGVSQSPSNKVTEKGKDVELRCDPISGHTALYWYRQSLGQGLEFLIYFQGNSAPDKSGLPSDRFSAERTGGSVSTLTIQRTQQEDSAVYLCASSSAGGVPPEQYFGPGTRLTVT.

This chain connects TRBV4-2 to TRBJ2-3; weak D call: TRBD1 (5 bases). The CDR3 totals 14 residues. Trimming shortened V by 1 base and J by 4 bases, and 9 bases separated the two germline ends. CDR1 and CDR2 from the germline V gene are LGHNA and YNFKEQ. CDR3 loop: CASSQVRQSDTQYF. The CDR3 region has the DNA TGTGCCAGCAGCCAAGTTAGACAGTCAGATACGCAGTATTTT.

CDR3 amino acids: CASSPWTGGTGELFF. In DNA, the CDR3 is TGTGCCAGCAGCCCCTGGACAGGGGGCACCGGGGAGCTGTTTTTT. V gene TRBV5-8 combines with J gene TRBJ2-2, with 10 bases identical to TRBD1. The CDR3 is made up of 15 amino acids. V dropped 4 bases and J dropped 4; count of bases not matched to a gene: 4. Germline V lookup: CDR1 SGHTS, CDR2 YDEGEE.

The genes are TRBV5-4 and TRBJ1-1; 9 bases map to TRBD1. V trimming: 4 bases; J trimming: 1 base; junction bases outside the gene matches: 5. The V gene's germline CDR1 is SGHNT and CDR2 YYREEE (reference sequence). The CDR3 extends over 15 amino acids. This CDR3 is CASSHTGGPNTEAFF. The CDR3 nucleotides read TGTGCCAGCAGCCACACAGGGGGCCCGAACACTGAAGCTTTCTTT.

The V gene is TRBV5-1, the J gene TRBJ2-1, with 13 bases aligning to TRBD2. The CDR3 has 15 residues. Germline trimming cut 3 bases from V and 8 bases from J; bases unmatched to any gene: 5. Looked up from germline, CDR1 is SGHRS and CDR2 is YFSETQ. Here the CDR3 DNA reads TGCGCCAGCAGCTCACTAGCGGGGGGGCCGCATGAGCAGTTCTTC. This sequence encodes CASSSLAGGPHEQFF.

This sequence joins TRBV7-9 and TRBJ1-5, with TRBD1 matching over 7 bases. The CDR3 has 15 amino acids. V lost 4 bases to trimming and J lost 4 bases; unmatched junction nucleotides: 7. Germline V gene sequence: CDR1 SEHNR, CDR2 FQNEAQ (reference sequence). The CDR3 loop is CASSSDREPNQPQHF. CDR3 sequence (DNA): TGTGCCAGCAGCTCAGACAGGGAACCAAATCAGCCCCAGCATTTT.